This TCR beta chain came from a study of T cell responses to AZD1222 COVID-19 vaccine. The protocol was immunoSEQ multiplex PCR, while the TCRdb copy is restricted to in-frame clones and leaves out a portion. This sample has around 120,000 clones; around 89% occur once, and the top ten carry 8.5% to 14%. As to this clone: Antigen: not known.

CDR1 is SGDLS, CDR2 YYNGEE, per germline. V lost 0 bases, J lost 4 bases, and 4 bases stayed unmatched. The CDR3 contains 17 residues. Study-wide results and caveats: The study found vaccine-associated CD4 TCRs spanning spike, dominant at 160-218 and 743-854. Only a handful of AZD1222 recipients tested seropositive at baseline. Once two AZD1222 doses were given, Spike-specific TCR breadth and depth went up. Among the donors, most were white British and more were female, and clonal diversity was possibly underestimated.

The receptor comes from an adult in good health. The J gene is TRBJ2-6, the V gene TRBV9; TRBD1 agrees at 10 bases. The sequences come from peripheral blood, collected on day 0 of MenACWY control vaccination. The CDR3, as DNA: TGTGCCAGCAGCGTAGCGGGACAGGGGTCCGGGGCCAACGTCCTGACTTTC. As protein: CASSVAGQGSGANVLTF.